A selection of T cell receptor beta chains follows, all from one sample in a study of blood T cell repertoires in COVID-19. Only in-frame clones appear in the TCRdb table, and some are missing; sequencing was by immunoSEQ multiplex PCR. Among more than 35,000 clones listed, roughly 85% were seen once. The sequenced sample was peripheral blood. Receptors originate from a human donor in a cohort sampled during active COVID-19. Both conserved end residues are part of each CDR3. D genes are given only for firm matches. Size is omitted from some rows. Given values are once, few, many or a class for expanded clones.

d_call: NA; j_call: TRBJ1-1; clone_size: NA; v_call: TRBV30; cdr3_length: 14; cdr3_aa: CAWREVGSSTEAFF; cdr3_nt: TGTGCCTGGAGGGAGGTGGGATCCAGCACTGAAGCTTTCTTT
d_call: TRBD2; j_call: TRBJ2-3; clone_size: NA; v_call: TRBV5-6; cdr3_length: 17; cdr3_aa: CASSRNVAGVGSDTQYF; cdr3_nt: TGTGCCAGCAGCCGAAATGTAGCGGGGGTGGGGAGCGATACGCAGTATTTT
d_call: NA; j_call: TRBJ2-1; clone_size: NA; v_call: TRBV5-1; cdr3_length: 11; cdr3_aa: CASSSDRIQFF; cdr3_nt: TGCGCCAGCAGCAGCGACAGAATACAGTTCTTC
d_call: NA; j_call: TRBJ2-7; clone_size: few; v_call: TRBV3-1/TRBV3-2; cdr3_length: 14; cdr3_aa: CASSQGGLAGEQYF; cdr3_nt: TGTGCCAGCAGCCAGGGGGGACTGGCGGGAGAGCAGTACTTC
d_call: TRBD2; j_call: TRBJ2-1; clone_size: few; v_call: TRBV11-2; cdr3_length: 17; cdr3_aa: CASSLGLAGRSYNEQFF; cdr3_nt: TGTGCCAGCAGCTTAGGGCTAGCGGGTAGGTCCTACAATGAGCAGTTCTTC
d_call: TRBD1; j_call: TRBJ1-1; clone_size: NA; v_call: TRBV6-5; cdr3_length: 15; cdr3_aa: CASSSRTGRDTEAFF; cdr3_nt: TGTGCCAGCAGTTCCCGGACAGGGAGGGATACTGAAGCTTTCTTT
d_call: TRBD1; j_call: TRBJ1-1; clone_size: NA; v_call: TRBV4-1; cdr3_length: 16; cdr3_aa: CASSQRTGTANTEAFF; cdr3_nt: TGCGCCAGCAGCCAGCGCACCGGGACAGCGAACACTGAAGCTTTCTTT
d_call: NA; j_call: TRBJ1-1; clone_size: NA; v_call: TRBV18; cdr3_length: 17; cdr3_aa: CASSPLEQVKWGTEAFF; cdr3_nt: TGTGCCAGCTCACCTTTGGAACAGGTTAAATGGGGCACTGAAGCTTTCTTT
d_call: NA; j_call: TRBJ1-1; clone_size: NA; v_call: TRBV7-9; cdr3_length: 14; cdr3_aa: CASSLDGGTTEAFF; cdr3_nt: TGTGCCAGCAGCTTAGACGGAGGGACCACTGAAGCTTTCTTT
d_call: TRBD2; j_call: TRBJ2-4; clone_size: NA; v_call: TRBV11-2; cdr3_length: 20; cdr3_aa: CASSLEGLAGVTLAKNIQYF; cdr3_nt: TGTGCCAGCAGCTTAGAGGGGCTAGCGGGAGTCACCTTAGCCAAAAACATTCAGTACTTC
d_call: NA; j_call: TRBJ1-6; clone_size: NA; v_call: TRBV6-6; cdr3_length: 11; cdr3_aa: CASRLNSPLHF; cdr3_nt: TGTGCCAGCAGATTAAATTCACCCCTCCACTTT
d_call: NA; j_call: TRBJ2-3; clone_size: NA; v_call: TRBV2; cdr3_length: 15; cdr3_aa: CASSEALRVFDTQYF; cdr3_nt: TGTGCCAGCAGTGAAGCGCTTCGAGTTTTTGATACGCAGTATTTT
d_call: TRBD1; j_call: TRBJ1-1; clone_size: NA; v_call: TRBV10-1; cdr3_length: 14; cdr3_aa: CASSPGQGLTEAFF; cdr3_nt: TGCGCCAGCAGTCCGGGACAGGGTTTAACTGAAGCTTTCTTT
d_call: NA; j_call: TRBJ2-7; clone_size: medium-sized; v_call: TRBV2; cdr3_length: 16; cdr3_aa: CASSGYMIAYPYEQYF; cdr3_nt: TGTGCCAGCAGTGGCTACATGATAGCATACCCCTACGAGCAGTACTTC
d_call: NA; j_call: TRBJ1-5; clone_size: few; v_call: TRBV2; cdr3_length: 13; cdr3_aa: CASSTESNQPQHF; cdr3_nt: TGTGCCAGCAGCACGGAGAGCAATCAGCCCCAGCATTTT
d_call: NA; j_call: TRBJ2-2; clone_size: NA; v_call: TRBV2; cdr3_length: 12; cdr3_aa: CASTGNTGELFF; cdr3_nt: TGTGCTAGTACAGGGAACACCGGGGAGCTGTTTTTT
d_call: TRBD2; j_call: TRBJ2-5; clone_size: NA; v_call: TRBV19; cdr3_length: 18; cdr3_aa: CASSPGWASGDYQETQYF; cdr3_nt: TGTGCCAGTAGCCCAGGTTGGGCTAGCGGGGACTATCAAGAGACCCAGTACTTC
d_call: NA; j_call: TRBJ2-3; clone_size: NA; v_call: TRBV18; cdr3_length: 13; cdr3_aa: CASSPSIKDTQYF; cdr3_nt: TGTGCCAGCTCACCAAGCATTAAAGATACGCAGTATTTT
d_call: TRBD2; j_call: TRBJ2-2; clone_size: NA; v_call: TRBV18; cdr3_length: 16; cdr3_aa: CASSPYSAGRAGELFF; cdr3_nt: TGTGCCAGCTCACCATATTCCGCAGGGAGGGCCGGGGAGCTGTTTTTT
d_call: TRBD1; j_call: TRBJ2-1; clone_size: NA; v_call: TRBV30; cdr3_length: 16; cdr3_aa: CAWSVLRTGLNNEQFF; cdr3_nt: TGTGCCTGGAGTGTACTTCGGACAGGTCTTAACAATGAGCAGTTCTTC
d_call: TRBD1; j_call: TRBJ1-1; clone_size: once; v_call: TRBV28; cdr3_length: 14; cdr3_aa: CASSFWAGGTEAFF; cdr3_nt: TGTGCCAGCAGTTTTTGGGCAGGGGGCACTGAAGCTTTCTTT
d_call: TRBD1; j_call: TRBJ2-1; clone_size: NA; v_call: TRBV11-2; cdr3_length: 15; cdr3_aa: CASSSGQGVFNEQFF; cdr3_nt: TGTGCCAGCAGCTCGGGACAGGGAGTTTTCAATGAGCAGTTCTTC
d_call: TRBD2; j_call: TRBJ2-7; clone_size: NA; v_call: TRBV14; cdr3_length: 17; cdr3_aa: CASSRFGTSALPYEQYF; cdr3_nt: TGTGCCAGCAGCCGGTTCGGGACTAGCGCCCTGCCCTACGAGCAGTACTTC
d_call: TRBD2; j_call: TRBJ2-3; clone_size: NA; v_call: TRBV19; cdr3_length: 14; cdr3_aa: CASGKRERIDTQYF; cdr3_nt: TGTGCCAGTGGGAAGCGGGAGCGTATAGATACGCAGTATTTT
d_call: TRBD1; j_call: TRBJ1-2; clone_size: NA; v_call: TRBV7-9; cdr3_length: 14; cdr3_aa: CASSFSDRDYGYTF; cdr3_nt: TGTGCCAGCAGCTTTTCCGACAGGGACTATGGCTACACCTTC
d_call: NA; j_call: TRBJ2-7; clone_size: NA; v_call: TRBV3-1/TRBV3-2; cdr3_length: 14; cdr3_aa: CASSQDLSLREQYF; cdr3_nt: TGTGCCAGCAGCCAAGATTTATCTCTTCGGGAGCAGTACTTC
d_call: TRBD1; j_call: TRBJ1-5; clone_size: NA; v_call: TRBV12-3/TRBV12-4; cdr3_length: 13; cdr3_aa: CASTQGTHQPQHF; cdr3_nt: TGTGCCAGCACACAGGGGACTCATCAGCCCCAGCATTTT
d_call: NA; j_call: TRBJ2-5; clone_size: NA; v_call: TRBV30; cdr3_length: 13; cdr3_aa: CAWSAQPGETQYF; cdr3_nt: TGTGCCTGGAGTGCTCAGCCCGGGGAGACCCAGTACTTC
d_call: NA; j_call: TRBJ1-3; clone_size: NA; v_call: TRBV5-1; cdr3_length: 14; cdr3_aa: CASSSGDAGNTIYF; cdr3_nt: TGCGCCAGCAGCTCAGGGGACGCTGGAAACACCATATATTTT
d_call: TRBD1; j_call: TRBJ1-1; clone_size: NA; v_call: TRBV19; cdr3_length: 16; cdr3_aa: CASSRGTGGLNTEAFF; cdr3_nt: TGTGCCAGTAGTAGGGGGACAGGGGGATTGAACACTGAAGCTTTCTTT
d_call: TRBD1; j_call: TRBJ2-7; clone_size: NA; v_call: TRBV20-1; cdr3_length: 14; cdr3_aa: CSASPEWDSYEQYF; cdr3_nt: TGCAGTGCGAGTCCGGAATGGGACAGCTACGAGCAGTACTTC
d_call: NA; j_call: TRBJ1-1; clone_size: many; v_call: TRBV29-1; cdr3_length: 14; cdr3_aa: CSAKEWTLNTEAFF; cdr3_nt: TGCAGCGCCAAAGAATGGACACTGAACACTGAAGCTTTCTTT
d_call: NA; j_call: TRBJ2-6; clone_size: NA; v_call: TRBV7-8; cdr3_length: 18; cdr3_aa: CASSLQDSLVSGANVLTF; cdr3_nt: TGTGCCAGCAGCTTACAGGATAGTTTGGTCTCTGGGGCCAACGTCCTGACTTTC
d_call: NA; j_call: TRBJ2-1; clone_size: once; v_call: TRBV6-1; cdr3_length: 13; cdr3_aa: CASSELYREEQFF; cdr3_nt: TGTGCCAGCAGTGAACTCTATAGGGAGGAGCAGTTCTTC
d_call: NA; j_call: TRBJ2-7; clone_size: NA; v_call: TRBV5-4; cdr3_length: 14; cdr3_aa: CASSFHGRDYEQYF; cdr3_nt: TGTGCCAGCAGCTTTCACGGCAGGGATTACGAGCAGTACTTC
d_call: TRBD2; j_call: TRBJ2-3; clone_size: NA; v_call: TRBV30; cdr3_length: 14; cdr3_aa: CAWVAGRATDTQYF; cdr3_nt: TGTGCCTGGGTAGCGGGACGTGCCACAGATACGCAGTATTTT
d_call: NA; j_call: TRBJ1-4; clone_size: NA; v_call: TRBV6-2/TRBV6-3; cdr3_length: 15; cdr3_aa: CASSYPNPVGEKLFF; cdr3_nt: TGTGCCAGCAGTTACCCTAACCCCGTGGGCGAAAAACTGTTTTTT
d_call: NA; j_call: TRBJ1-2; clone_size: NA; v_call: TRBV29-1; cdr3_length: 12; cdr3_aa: CSGSGSDYGYTF; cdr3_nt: TGCAGCGGCTCAGGGTCCGACTATGGCTACACCTTC
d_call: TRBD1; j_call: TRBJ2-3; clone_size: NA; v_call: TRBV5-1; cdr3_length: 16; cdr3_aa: CASSLGDRPAADTQYF; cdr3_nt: TGCGCCAGCAGCTTGGGGGACAGACCAGCCGCAGATACGCAGTATTTT
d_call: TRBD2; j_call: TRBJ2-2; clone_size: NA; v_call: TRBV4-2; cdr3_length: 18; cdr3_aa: CASSPGTSGGWDTGELFF; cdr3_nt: TGTGCCAGCAGCCCCGGGACTAGCGGGGGGTGGGACACCGGGGAGCTGTTTTTT
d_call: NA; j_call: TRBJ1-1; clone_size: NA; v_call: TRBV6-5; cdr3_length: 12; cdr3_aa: CASRGGPTEAFF; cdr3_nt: TGTGCCAGCAGAGGGGGTCCTACTGAAGCTTTCTTT
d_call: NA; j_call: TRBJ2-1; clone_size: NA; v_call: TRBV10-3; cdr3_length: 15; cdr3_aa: CAIMDSGTTFDEQFF; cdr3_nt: TGTGCCATCATGGATTCGGGGACAACTTTTGATGAGCAGTTCTTC
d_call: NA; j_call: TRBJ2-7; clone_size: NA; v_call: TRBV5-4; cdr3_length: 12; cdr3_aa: CASSFEFYEQYF; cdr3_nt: TGTGCCAGCAGCTTTGAGTTCTACGAGCAGTACTTC
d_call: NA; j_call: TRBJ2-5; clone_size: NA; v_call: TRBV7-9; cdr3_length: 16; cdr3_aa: CASSLAGGMQQETQYF; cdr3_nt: TGTGCCAGCAGCTTAGCCGGAGGGATGCAGCAAGAGACCCAGTACTTC
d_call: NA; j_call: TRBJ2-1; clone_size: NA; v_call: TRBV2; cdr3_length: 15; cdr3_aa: CASSTGQPIYNEQFF; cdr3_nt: TGTGCCAGCAGTACTGGACAGCCTATCTACAATGAGCAGTTCTTC
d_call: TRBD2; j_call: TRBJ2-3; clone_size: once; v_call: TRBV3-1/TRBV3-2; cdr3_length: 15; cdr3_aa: CASSRPGLATDTQYF; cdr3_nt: TGTGCCAGCAGCCGGCCGGGACTAGCCACAGATACGCAGTATTTT